This T cell receptor beta chain was found in a study of monozygotic twins with cystic fibrosis. Across the whole study: With around 14 PCR cycles, barcoded libraries came from roughly 2.8 micrograms of fragmented DNA.

The germline CDR1 and CDR2 sequences are SGHVS and FQNEAQ. This CDR3 contains 18 residues. Losses at the gene ends were 1 base for V and 4 bases for J; bases not matched to a gene: 15. Clones were sequenced by immunoSEQ multiplex PCR, and TCRdb holds only the in-frame ones, with some missing. The table records roughly 25,000 clones, roughly 97% of them present only once. This clone was observed once. Its antigen is undetermined. Whole-study results and caveats: Co-twins had the most similar V usage for 13 of 16 pairs, J for 8.

The receptor was derived from a girl aged 2 to 9 with cystic fibrosis. The chain joins TRBV7-8 to TRBJ2-5, with 7 nucleotides matching TRBD2. Material: blood. The CDR3 DNA is TGTGCCAGCAGCTTAGTGGGGCCAGCGCGGGAGCCTGCAGAGACCCAGTACTTC. It is translated as CASSLVGPAREPAETQYF.